This T cell receptor (beta chain) was recorded in a study of tumor-infiltrating lymphocytes in primary liver carcinoma. Study-wide results and limits: Tumors reached a significantly greater top-250-clone fraction than blood did (p = 0.039).

Synthesis of TCR beta cDNA was carried out from 500 ng total RNA with a constant-region primer. Three rounds of nested multiplex PCR with slightly modified ARM-PCR produced TCR beta libraries. Both of the initial two PCR rounds ran for around 10 cycles and employed TRBV1-TRBV30 forward primers alongside a C-beta reverse primer. TCRdb recomputed calls from the multiplex PCR reads with MiXCR, one row per CDR3 protein. The sample records 250,000 to 400,000 distinct CDR3 sequences, 55% to 65% being singletons. Blood RNA came from unsorted whole blood; germline DNA was also extracted. The CDR3 runs to 15 residues. Trimming removed 5 bases from V and 7 bases from J; junction bases left unmatched: 11. Comments on this clonotype: The antigen is undetermined.

V is TRBV12-3 or TRBV12-4 and J is TRBJ2-7; 10 nucleotides match TRBD1. Sequenced material: peripheral blood. This TCR derives from a middle-aged man with primary liver carcinoma and hepatitis B virus infection. CDR3 amino acids: CASSDRDRGLWEQYF. CDR3 DNA sequence: TGTGCCAGCAGTGATCGGGACAGGGGATTATGGGAGCAGTACTTC.